The clone carrying this T cell receptor (beta chain) was observed a few times. Via MiXCR, TCRdb re-called the 5' RACE reads, giving one row per CDR3 protein. The table shows under 300,000 distinct CDR3 sequences, with under 8.5% occurring only once. This record comes from a study of identical twins. There are 12 residues in the CDR3. Germline V gene sequence: CDR1 SEHNR, CDR2 FQNEAQ (reference sequence). V gave up 5 bases and J gave up 3 bases, with 8 bases separating them. Another study also made use of these data, one on T cells expressing NK-cell markers.

This clonotype was obtained from a woman between 18 and 29 years old in good health. The chain carries TRBV7-9 and TRBJ2-7; no clear D. The sequenced sample consisted of CD8+ T cells sorted from blood. CDR3 amino acids: CASSTSLYEQYF. The CDR3 region has the DNA TGTGCCAGCAGCACCAGTCTCTACGAGCAGTACTTC.